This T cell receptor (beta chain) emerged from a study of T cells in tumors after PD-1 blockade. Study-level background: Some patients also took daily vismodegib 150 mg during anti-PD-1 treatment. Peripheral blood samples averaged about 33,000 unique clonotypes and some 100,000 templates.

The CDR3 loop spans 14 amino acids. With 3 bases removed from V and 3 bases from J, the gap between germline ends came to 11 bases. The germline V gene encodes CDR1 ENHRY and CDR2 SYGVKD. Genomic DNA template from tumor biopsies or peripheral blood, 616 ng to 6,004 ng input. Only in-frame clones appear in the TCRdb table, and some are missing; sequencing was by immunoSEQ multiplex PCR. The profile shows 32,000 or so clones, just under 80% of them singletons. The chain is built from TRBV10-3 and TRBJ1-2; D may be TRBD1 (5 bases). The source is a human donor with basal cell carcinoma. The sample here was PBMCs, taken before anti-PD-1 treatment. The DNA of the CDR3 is TGTGCCATCAGTGAAGAGGGGAGAGACTATGGCTACACCTTC. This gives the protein CAISEEGRDYGYTF.